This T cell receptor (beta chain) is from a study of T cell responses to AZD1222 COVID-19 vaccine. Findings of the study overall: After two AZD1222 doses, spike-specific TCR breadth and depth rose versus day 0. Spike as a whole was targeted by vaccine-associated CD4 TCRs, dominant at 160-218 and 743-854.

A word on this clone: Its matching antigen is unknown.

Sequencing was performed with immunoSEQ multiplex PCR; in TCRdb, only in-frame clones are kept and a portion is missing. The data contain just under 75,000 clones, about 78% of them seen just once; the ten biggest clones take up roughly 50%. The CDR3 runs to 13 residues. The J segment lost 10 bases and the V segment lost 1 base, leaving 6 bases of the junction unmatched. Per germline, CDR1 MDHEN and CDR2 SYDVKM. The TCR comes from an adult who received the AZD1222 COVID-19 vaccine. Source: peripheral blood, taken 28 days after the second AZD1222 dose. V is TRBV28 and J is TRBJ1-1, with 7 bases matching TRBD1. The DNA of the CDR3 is TGTGCCAGCAGTTTATCGACAGGGTCAGGAGCTTTCTTT. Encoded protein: CASSLSTGSGAFF.